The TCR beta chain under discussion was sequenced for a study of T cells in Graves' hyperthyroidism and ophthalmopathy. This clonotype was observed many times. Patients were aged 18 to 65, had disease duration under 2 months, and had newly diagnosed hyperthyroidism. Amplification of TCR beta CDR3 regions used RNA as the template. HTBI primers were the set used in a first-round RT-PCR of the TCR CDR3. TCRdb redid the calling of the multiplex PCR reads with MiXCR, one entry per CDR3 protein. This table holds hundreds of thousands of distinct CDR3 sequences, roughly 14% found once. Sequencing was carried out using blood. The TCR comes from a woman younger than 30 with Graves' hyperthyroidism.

The CDR3 bases are TGTGCCTCTCATGGGCCGGCGAACTATGGCTACACCTTC. Residues: CASHGPANYGYTF. The chain uses TRBV12-3 or TRBV12-4 and TRBJ1-2; D is unclear. This CDR3 region has 13 residues. The V end lost 11 bases, the J end lost 2 bases, and 15 bases lay between the germline ends.